This TCR beta chain was recorded in a study of blood T cell repertoires in COVID-19 (dated by TCRdb to about 2020). General notes on the study: Collaborator samples came from the United States, Italy and Spain and covered acute and convalescent phases of COVID-19. The prospective study material was composed of cDNA or gDNA derived from T cells, B-cell-depleted T cells, or PBMCs. Deeply sampled blood TCRbeta repertoires from subjects exposed to, actively infected with, or recovered from COVID-19 were included in the dataset. The repertoires were made available in a free public database intended to serve as a resource for research on the immune response to SARS-CoV-2. Samples were obtained from the ongoing ImmuneRACE study (first 160 participants) and from about 1,300 subjects provided by 6 global collaborators. Sample metadata almost always included a de-identified subject ID, COVID-19 status, age in years and sex. Where available, HLA class I and class II types were taken from metadata supplied by the sample provider and were not determined by assay-based typing.

Whole blood was collected in K2EDTA tubes by collaborating institutions according to the institutions' own protocols. For TCRbeta analysis, collaborators shipped samples as frozen whole blood, isolated PBMCs, or DNA extracted from either of those sample types. The immunoSEQ Assay, a bias-controlled multiplex PCR, was used to amplify TCRbeta CDR3 regions from genomic DNA. Concerning the study's data processing: The number of nucleated cells in each sample was estimated by amplification of reference gene primers within the assay. Sequence reads were collapsed and filtered to measure the absolute abundance of every unique TCRbeta CDR3 rearrangement. Productive Simpson clonality was computed per sample as the square root of Simpson's diversity index over productive rearrangements. In its TCRdb copy, this immuneACCESS table keeps in-frame sequences only and misses some clones. Where compared with another copy, unresolved V genes explain less than half of these, and the others have no known cause. That table supplies the V and J calls and clone size; D and trimming were determined from the DNA. The sample table contains under 200,000 clones; only one count was recorded for more than 70% of them. Roughly 6% of the sample belongs to the ten largest clones.

Worth noting for this clone: Its antigen is not yet known. Base quality data are lacking; no much larger clone is found one base away.

Findings and caveats that apply to the study as a whole: The quantity of clinical and demographic metadata differed by source and by participant and was supplied without curation.

The sample consisted of peripheral blood. This receptor was obtained from a middle-aged man with active or convalescent COVID-19.

The DNA sequence follows: TGTGCCATCAGTGGTAGTGCCGGGGAGCTGTTTTTT. Its amino acids are CAISGSAGELFF. Recombination connected TRBV10-3 to TRBJ2-2, with the D gene uncertain. V lost 4 bases and J lost 6 bases; the stretch between them is 6 bases long. The germline V gene provides CDR1 ENHRY and CDR2 SYGVKD. From its cysteine to its phenylalanine, the CDR3 spans 12 amino acids. The kept DNA is CDR3 alone, 36 bases in frame from the first base.